One and the same sample provided the 14 T cell receptor beta chains below, sequenced in a study of tumor-infiltrating lymphocytes in primary liver carcinoma. Starting material for RNA and DNA co-extraction consisted of about 17-34 mg of unsorted bulk tissue. Making TCR beta cDNA involved around 520 ng total RNA and a constant-region primer. Employing slightly modified ARM-PCR, three nested multiplex PCR rounds were run, and these gave rise to the TCR beta libraries. Each of the first two PCR rounds ran about 9 cycles with TRBV1-TRBV30 forward and C-beta reverse primers. TCRdb used MiXCR to reprocess the multiplex PCR reads, holding one entry per CDR3 protein. The sample contains roughly 80,000 distinct CDR3 sequences, 60% to 75% of which appear only once. The sequenced sample was liver tumor tissue from sampling region 1. Subset described: tumor region T1, superior pole. The receptors originated from a middle-aged man with primary liver carcinoma and hepatitis B virus infection.

V is TRBV7-3 and J is TRBJ2-1; 9 bases align to TRBD2. The CDR3 runs 13 residues. Per germline, CDR1 SGHTA and CDR2 FQGTGA. V was pared by 8 bases and J by 5 bases, with 4 bases of the junction left unmatched. CDR3 sequence (DNA): TGTGCCAGCGCGACTAGCGGCCACAATGAGCAGTTCTTC. Translating gives CASATSGHNEQFF.

Concerning this clonotype: The junction and the germline gene differ at one end; a read error may be behind it. V and J are TRBV6-1 and TRBJ1-2, with D possibly matching TRBD1 (5 bases). The CDR3 is made up of 15 amino acids. Germline CDR1 is MNHNS and CDR2 is SASEGT. CDR3 nucleotides: TGTGTCAGCTGTGAAGACCGGGACCGATCGTATGGCTACACCTTC. Translating gives CVSCEDRDRSYGYTF.

Only a few counts were recorded for this clonotype. It may be a read error: a sequence one base away is much more abundant. The genes are TRBV21-1 and TRBJ2-5; the listed D gene, TRBD1, was not tested against the DNA. TRBV21-1 is noted as a pseudogene. CDR3 length: 15 residues. DNA of the CDR3: TGTGCCAGCAGCGTATCGGGACAGGGGAGGGAGACCCAGTACTTC. Encoded protein: CASSVSGQGRETQYF.

A word on this clonotype: The CDR3 does not end in the conserved phenylalanine or tryptophan, so this is likely a read error. The chain combines TRBV28 with TRBJ2-7; TRBD1 aligns across 10 bases. The ends lost 6 bases at V and 2 bases at J; junction bases unmatched: 4. The CDR3 covers 14 residues. Germline lookup yields CDR1 MDHEN and CDR2 SYDVKM. The CDR3 nucleotides are TGTGCCAGCAGGTCGGACAGGGGGGCCTACGAGCAGTACTTA. It codes for CASRSDRGAYEQYL.

This clonotype was picked up one time. Without the conserved terminal phenylalanine or tryptophan, this CDR3 likely stems from a read error. The rearrangement joins TRBV6-1 to TRBJ2-2; D is possibly TRBD2 (5 bases). The CDR3 length is 14 residues. Germline V lookup: CDR1 MNHNS, CDR2 SASEGT. For the CDR3, the DNA is TGTGTCAGCAGAGCTACTAGTGGGGCCGGGGAGCTGTTTTCT. As protein: CVSRATSGAGELFS.

Concerning this clonotype: The junction and the germline gene differ at one end; a read error may be behind it. For the CDR3, the DNA is TGTGCCAGCAACTTGGGAGGGACGGGTCATCAGCCCCAGCATTTT. Residues: CASNLGGTGHQPQHF. The V call is TRBV5-8, the J call TRBJ1-5; D is perhaps TRBD1 (5 bases). The germline V gene encodes CDR1 SGHTS and CDR2 YDEGEE. The CDR3 has 15 amino acids.

Comment on this clonotype: This may come from a read error, since a much larger clone is one base off. V and J are TRBV7-9 and TRBJ2-3, with a tentative D call TRBD2 (5 bases). This CDR3 has 13 residues. CDR1 and CDR2 (germline): SEHNR, FQNEAQ (reference sequence). CDR3 amino acids: CASSFFEGDTHYF. For the CDR3, the DNA is TGTGCCAGCAGCTTTTTTGAGGGTGATACGCATTATTTT.

For this clonotype: The junction and the germline gene differ at one end; a read error may be behind it. J is TRBJ2-7 and V is TRBV6-2 or TRBV6-3; no clear D. Per germline, CDR1 MNHEY and CDR2 SVGEGT. The CDR3 has 12 residues. In DNA form, the CDR3 reads TGTGCCAGCAGTTCACCCGCCTACGAGCAGTACTTT. It codes for CASSSPAYEQYF.

This sequence joins TRBV14 and TRBJ2-3; no definite D call. Trimming removed 6 bases from V and 2 bases from J, with 15 bases in between. Looked up from germline, CDR1 is SGHDN and CDR2 is FVKESK. There are 15 residues in the CDR3. The CDR3 loop reads CASSPSWIHTDTQYF. CDR3 DNA sequence: TGTGCCAGCAGTCCCTCCTGGATTCACACAGATACGCAGTATTTT.

This clonotype came up once. CDR3 residues: CASSLGQGIIGKQYF. Here the CDR3 DNA reads TGTGCCAGCAGTCTTGGACAGGGGATAATTGGCAAGCAGTACTTC. The chain is built from TRBV11-1 and TRBJ2-7; 9 bases are a match to TRBD1. This CDR3 comprises 15 residues. Germline lookup yields CDR1 SGHAT and CDR2 FQDESV (reference sequence). V shed 6 bases, J shed 8 bases, and the junction held 14 bases outside the gene matches.

Comments on this clonotype: This may arise from a read error, as a much more abundant clone is one base away. The chain uses TRBV30 and TRBJ2-1; no definite D call. The CDR3 spans 11 residues. CDR1 is GTSNPN, CDR2 SVGIG, per germline (reference sequence). The CDR3 loop is CTWSSYNEQFF. The CDR3 DNA reads TGTACCTGGAGCTCCTACAATGAGCAGTTCTTC.

This clonotype was seen only a few times. A much larger clone differs from this one at a single base, so this may be a read error. The chain links TRBV12-3 or TRBV12-4 to TRBJ2-7, with 10 bases fitting TRBD1. The CDR3 length is 15 residues. CDR3 DNA sequence: TGTGCCAGCGGTTTTGGCGGGACAGGGGTACGCGAGCAGTACTTC. This codes for CASGFGGTGVREQYF.

To note about this clonotype: At one end the junction does not follow the germline gene, possibly because of a read error. The chain combines TRBV29-1 with TRBJ2-1; D unresolved. The germline CDR1 and CDR2 sequences are SQVTM and ANQGSEA. The CDR3 covers 11 residues. CDR3 amino acids: CRVDKRNEQFF. The CDR3 DNA follows: TGCAGAGTTGATAAGAGGAATGAGCAGTTCTTC.

The rearrangement joins TRBV28 to TRBJ2-3, with 7 nucleotides matching TRBD1. Germline values: CDR1 MDHEN, CDR2 SYDVKM. V shed 6 bases, J shed 2 bases, and the junction held 8 bases outside the gene matches. The CDR3 has 15 residues. In DNA form, the CDR3 reads TGTGCCAGCAGCCTTGGACAGGCACACACAGATACGCAGTATTTT. Residues: CASSLGQAHTDTQYF. Filled out from reference TRBV28 and TRBJ2-3, the complete variable domain reads DVKVTQSSRYLVKRTGEKVFLECVQDMDHENMFWYRQDPGLGLRLIYFSYDVKMKEKGDIPEGYSVSREKKERFSLILESASTNQTSMYLCASSLGQAHTDTQYFGPGTRLTVL.